The TCR beta chain described here comes from a study of cytomegalovirus exposure and HLA in healthy donors. The ends were cut back, 1 base at V and 1 base at J, with 8 bases in the middle. CDR1 is MDHEN and CDR2 is SYDVKM in the germline V gene. The CDR3 consists of 15 residues. 60 Vbeta and 13 Jbeta primers were used in PCR. Repertoires were generated with immunoSEQ multiplex PCR, while TCRdb's copy carries only in-frame clones and drops some. This sample has some 170,000 clones, with approximately 80% found just once. The sequence was obtained from a man aged 30 to 45 in good health and CMV-seropositive. The chain couples TRBV28 to TRBJ1-5; possibly TRBD1 for D (6 bases). Sequencing used PBMCs. The CDR3 protein is CASSLYRESNQPQHF. The CDR3 DNA is TGTGCCAGCAGTTTATACAGGGAGAGCAATCAGCCCCAGCATTTT.